Shown below are 26 T cell receptor beta chains from a single sample sequenced in a study of cytomegalovirus exposure and HLA in healthy donors. The assay was immunoSEQ multiplex PCR, and TCRdb's table has in-frame clones only and misses some. The sample lists about 160,000 clones; over 85% were seen once. The specimen sequenced was PBMCs. The receptors come from a woman aged 18 to 35 in good health and CMV-seropositive.

The chain recombines TRBV2 with TRBJ1-5; tentative D call: TRBD1 (6 bases). Germline V gene data show CDR1 as SNHLY and CDR2 as FYNNEI. V was clipped by 1 base and J by 3 bases, with 7 bases between them. This CDR3 spans 14 amino acids. The CDR3, as DNA: TGTGCCAGCAGTGAAGGACAGGACAATCAGCCCCAGCATTTT. It specifies CASSEGQDNQPQHF.

The sample holds a few counts of this clone. This chain uses TRBV5-6 with TRBJ2-3; no clear D. CDR3 length equals 13 residues. The germline gives CDR1 SGHDT, CDR2 YYEEEE. Trimming removed 4 bases from V and 0 bases from J, with 6 bases in between. CDR3 sequence: CASSPTSTDTQYF. CDR3 sequence (DNA): TGTGCCAGCAGCCCTACTAGCACAGATACGCAGTATTTT.

The count of this clone is one. The chain employs TRBV29-1 and TRBJ1-2; TRBD1 is a possible D gene (5 bases). The length of the CDR3 is 15 residues. CDR1 SQVTM and CDR2 ANQGSEA come from the germline V gene. The V end lost 6 bases, the J end lost 4 bases, and 21 bases lay between the germline ends. This CDR3 reads CSVGGIGAGVYGYTF. Here the CDR3 DNA reads TGCAGCGTCGGAGGGATAGGGGCGGGTGTCTATGGCTACACCTTC.

This clone was found once. The rearrangement links TRBV6-1 to TRBJ1-4, with 7 bases lining up with TRBD1. The germline CDR1 and CDR2 sequences are MNHNS and SASEGT. The CDR3 spans 13 residues. V gave up 4 bases and J gave up 8 bases; unmatched junction bases: 4. DNA for the CDR3: TGTGCCAGCAGTGCCCAGGGGGAAGAAAAACTGTTTTTT. Its translation: CASSAQGEEKLFF.

CDR3 nucleotide sequence: TGTGCCAGCAGCTCTAGACAGACAAGTGAAGCTTTCTTT. Amino acid sequence: CASSSRQTSEAFF. The rearrangement uses TRBV11-2 and TRBJ1-1; a weak D match, TRBD1 (5 bases). This CDR3 comprises 13 residues. Germline V gene sequence: CDR1 SGHAT, CDR2 FQNNGV. The V and J ends lost 4 bases and 7 bases respectively, with 13 bases between them.

The V call is TRBV7-2, the J call TRBJ1-5, with D possibly matching TRBD1 (6 bases). The germline V gene encodes CDR1 SGHTA and CDR2 FQGNSA. V shed 4 bases and J shed 9 bases, with 22 bases lying between them. The CDR3 sequence is 16 residues long. CDR3 loop: CASSSPGHGRIWPQHF. CDR3 sequence (DNA): TGTGCCAGCAGCTCTCCGGGACACGGGCGTATATGGCCCCAGCATTTT.

CDR3 sequence (DNA): TGTGCCAGCAGCTTGTCGCTAGCATCTTACGAGCAGTACTTC. Protein: CASSLSLASYEQYF. This chain connects TRBV7-9 to TRBJ2-7; possible D gene TRBD2, 5 bases. There are 14 residues in the CDR3. CDR1 is SEHNR, CDR2 FQNEAQ, per germline (reference sequence). The germline V and J ends were trimmed by 3 bases and 4 bases, with 13 bases remaining between them. The entire variable domain, with the rest obtained from reference TRBV7-9 and TRBJ2-7, is as follows: DTGVSQNPRHKITKRGQNVTFRCDPISEHNRLYWYRQTLGQGPEFLTYFQNEAQLEKSRLLSDRFSAERPKGSFSTLEIQRTEQGDSAMYLCASSLSLASYEQYFGPGTRLTVT.

The chain is built from TRBV5-4 and TRBJ2-5; TRBD2 aligns across 7 bases. This CDR3 is built from 15 residues. V gave up 0 bases and J gave up 2 bases; unmatched junction bases: 4. Germline assignment: CDR1 SGHNT and CDR2 YYREEE (reference sequence). This CDR3 is CASSLAISGQETQYF. CDR3 coding DNA: TGTGCCAGCAGCTTGGCCATTAGCGGGCAAGAGACCCAGTACTTC.

This clone was counted between two and nine times. This rearrangement joins TRBV6-5 to TRBJ2-7; weak D call: TRBD1 (6 bases). CDR1 is MNHEY, CDR2 SVGAGI, per germline. V lost 0 bases and J 3 bases, leaving 15 bases between the germline ends. The CDR3 contains 16 residues. The chain's CDR3 is CASSYSWSGADYEQYF. DNA of the CDR3: TGTGCCAGCAGTTACTCGTGGTCAGGGGCAGACTACGAGCAGTACTTC.

The chain couples TRBV7-6 to TRBJ2-7, with 7 nucleotides matching TRBD1. V shed 10 bases and J 5 bases; nucleotides not matched to a gene: 17. The CDR3 is 15 amino acids. Germline lookup yields CDR1 SGHVS and CDR2 FNYEAQ. The CDR3 region is CAKRTVGQFPHEQYF. The CDR3 region has the DNA TGTGCCAAGCGAACGGTGGGACAGTTTCCCCACGAGCAGTACTTC. The full variable domain, in which reference TRBV7-6 and TRBJ2-7 provide the parts outside the CDR3, is GAGVSQSPRYKVTKRGQDVALRCDPISGHVSLYWYRQALGQGPEFLTYFNYEAQQDKSGLPNDRFSAERPEGSISTLTIQRTEQRDSAMYRCAKRTVGQFPHEQYFGPGTRLTVT.

In DNA, the CDR3 is TGTGCCAGCATTCAGGGCCCTAGCGGGAGTGGAAAAGAGACCCAGTACTTC. Translating it yields CASIQGPSGSGKETQYF. The chain couples TRBV28 to TRBJ2-5, with TRBD2 identical over 10 bases. CDR1 and CDR2 from the germline V gene are MDHEN and SYDVKM. The CDR3 extends over 17 amino acids. V shed 7 bases, J shed 3 bases, and the junction held 14 bases outside the gene matches.

The chain links TRBV7-9 to TRBJ2-7; no reliable D call. There are 12 residues in the CDR3. The ends were cut back, 5 bases at V and 0 bases at J, with 5 bases in the middle. The V gene's germline CDR1 is SEHNR and CDR2 FQNEAQ (reference sequence). The CDR3 nucleotides read TGTGCCAGCAGCCCTAGCTCCTACGAGCAGTACTTC. It yields the protein CASSPSSYEQYF.

The V and J genes are TRBV9 and TRBJ1-4; D ambiguous. Between the trimmed V and J ends, which lost 3 bases and 8 bases, there was a span of 17 bases. CDR1 and CDR2 (germline): SGDLS, YYNGEE. This CDR3 comprises 15 residues. CDR3 amino acids: CASSATPILSEKLFF. DNA of the CDR3: TGTGCCAGCAGCGCCACCCCTATCTTGAGCGAAAAACTGTTTTTT.

This clone has just a few counts. The V and J genes are TRBV7-9 and TRBJ1-5; no clear D gene. The CDR3 has 13 residues. V lost 3 bases, J lost 1 base, and 4 bases lay in between. Germline V CDR1 and CDR2: SEHNR, FQNEAQ (reference sequence). This chain's CDR3 is CASSFQSNQPQHF. DNA of the CDR3: TGTGCCAGCAGCTTTCAAAGCAATCAGCCCCAGCATTTT.

The chain couples TRBV2 to TRBJ1-2; possible D gene TRBD1, 6 bases. Trimming removed 6 bases at V and 4 bases at J, with 15 bases between. The CDR3 is 14 residues long. Germline-derived CDR1 and CDR2 are SNHLY and FYNNEI. CDR3 protein: CASRETGQVYGYTF. In DNA form, the CDR3 reads TGTGCCAGCAGGGAGACAGGCCAGGTCTATGGCTACACCTTC.

The chain is built from TRBV12-5 and TRBJ2-1; no firm D call. The CDR3 totals 13 residues. Trimming left V 4 bases short and J 9 bases short, with 13 bases between. Germline V gene sequence: CDR1 LGHNT, CDR2 FRNRAP. For the CDR3, the DNA is TGTGCTAGTGGTTGGCCCGGAGCTGGTGAGCAGTTCTTC. Its translation: CASGWPGAGEQFF.

The chain joins TRBV18 to TRBJ2-1; D perhaps matches TRBD1 (5 bases). V was cut by 5 bases and J by 0 bases, with 11 bases left in between. This CDR3 has 15 amino acids. Germline loops: CDR1 KGHSH, CDR2 LQKENI. This CDR3 reads CASSTRTTSYNEQFF. The CDR3 region has the DNA TGTGCCAGCTCAACACGGACAACCTCCTACAATGAGCAGTTCTTC. The whole variable domain, remainder taken from reference TRBV18 and TRBJ2-1, is NAGVMQNPRHLVRRRGQEARLRCSPMKGHSHVYWYRQLPEEGLKFMVYLQKENIIDESGMPKERFSAEFPKEGPSILRIQQVVRGDSAAYFCASSTRTTSYNEQFFGPGTRLTVL.

The table lists this clone with a count of one. A junction end diverges from the germline sequence, so it may reflect a read error. The chain carries TRBV18 and TRBJ1-1; D remains unclear. The CDR3 runs 13 residues. Germline V gene data show CDR1 as KGHSH and CDR2 as LQKENI. CDR3 region: CASSPLANTEAFF. The CDR3 DNA follows: TGTGCCAGTTCACCTCTAGCGAACACTGAAGCTTTCTTT.

CDR3 protein: CASSSSWGHTEAFF. The CDR3 DNA sequence: TGTGCCAGCAGCTCGTCCTGGGGGCACACTGAAGCTTTCTTT. The chain employs TRBV7-2 and TRBJ1-1, with D maybe TRBD1 (6 bases). The length of the CDR3 is 14 residues. Germline-derived CDR1 and CDR2 are SGHTA and FQGNSA. Trimming took off 4 bases at V and 3 bases at J, with 12 bases between the two ends.

The V call is TRBV28, the J call TRBJ1-1; D ambiguous. Germline lookup yields CDR1 MDHEN and CDR2 SYDVKM. There are 12 residues in the CDR3. V was clipped by 6 bases and J by 8 bases, with 13 bases between them. In DNA, the CDR3 is TGTGCCAGCAGAAGTTCGCGTGTGGAAGCTTTCTTT. This codes for CASRSSRVEAFF.

This clone has just a few counts. V is TRBV4-1 and J is TRBJ1-2; maybe TRBD1 (6 bases). The CDR3 is 18 residues long. Trimming took off 4 bases at V and 1 base at J, with 22 bases between the two ends. Germline V gene sequence: CDR1 MGHRA, CDR2 YSYEKL. This CDR3 is CASSRVGTRREGNYGYTF. CDR3 in DNA: TGCGCCAGCAGCCGGGTAGGGACAAGGAGAGAGGGTAACTATGGCTACACCTTC.

The rearrangement uses TRBV6-5 and TRBJ2-1; D is perhaps TRBD2 (6 bases). This CDR3 is built from 12 residues. CDR1 and CDR2 from the germline V gene are MNHEY and SVGAGI. Trimming cost V 2 bases and J 9 bases, with 8 bases left between them. The CDR3 DNA sequence: TGTGCCAGCAGTTACAGGGGAGGTGAGCAGTTCTTC. Protein: CASSYRGGEQFF.

J is TRBJ2-4 and V is TRBV5-6; perhaps TRBD1 as D (6 bases). The length of the CDR3 is 15 residues. Trimming took 4 bases from V and 7 from J, leaving 18 bases between them. CDR1 is SGHDT and CDR2 is YYEEEE in the germline V gene. This chain's CDR3 is CASSPRLGAVNIQYF. CDR3 bases: TGTGCCAGCAGCCCCCGGTTGGGGGCGGTGAACATTCAGTACTTC.

The sample holds a few counts of this clone. This sequence joins TRBV28 and TRBJ2-7; no clear D gene. Germline values: CDR1 MDHEN, CDR2 SYDVKM. This CDR3 comprises 11 residues. Trimming shortened V by 2 bases and J by 5 bases, and 4 bases separated the two germline ends. CDR3: CASSLTDEQYF. The CDR3 bases are TGTGCCAGCAGTTTAACTGACGAGCAGTACTTC.

This sequence joins TRBV10-3 and TRBJ2-5; possible D gene TRBD2, 5 bases. The V gene's germline CDR1 is ENHRY and CDR2 SYGVKD. The CDR3 length is 13 residues. Trimming left V 0 bases short and J 3 bases short, with 5 bases between. Written as DNA, the CDR3 is TGTGCCATCAGTGAGTCGCGGGAAGAGACCCAGTACTTC. It translates to CAISESREETQYF.

The chain combines TRBV10-3 with TRBJ1-2; D gene unclear. The V gene's germline CDR1 is ENHRY and CDR2 SYGVKD. V was shortened by 3 bases and J by 6 bases, with 11 bases between the two germline ends. The CDR3 length is 13 residues. This CDR3 is CAISDVPPDGYTF. CDR3 bases: TGTGCCATCAGTGATGTGCCACCGGATGGCTACACCTTC.